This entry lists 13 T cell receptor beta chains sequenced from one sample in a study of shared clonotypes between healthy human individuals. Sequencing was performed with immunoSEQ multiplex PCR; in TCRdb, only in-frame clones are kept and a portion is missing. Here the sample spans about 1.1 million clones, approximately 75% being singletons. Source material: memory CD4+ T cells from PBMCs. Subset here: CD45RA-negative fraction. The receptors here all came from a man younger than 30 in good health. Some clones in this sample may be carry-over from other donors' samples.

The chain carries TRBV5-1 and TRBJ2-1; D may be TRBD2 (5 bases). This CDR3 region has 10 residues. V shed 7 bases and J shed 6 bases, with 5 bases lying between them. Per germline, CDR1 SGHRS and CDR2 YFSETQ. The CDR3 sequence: CASAGNEQFF. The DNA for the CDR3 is TGCGCCAGCGCGGGCAATGAGCAGTTCTTC.

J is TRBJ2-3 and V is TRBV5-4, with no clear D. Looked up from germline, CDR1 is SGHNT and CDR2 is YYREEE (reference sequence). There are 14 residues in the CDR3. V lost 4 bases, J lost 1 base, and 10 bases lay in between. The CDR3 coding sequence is TGTGCCAGCAGCATTAAGGACGGCACAGATACGCAGTATTTT. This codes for CASSIKDGTDTQYF.

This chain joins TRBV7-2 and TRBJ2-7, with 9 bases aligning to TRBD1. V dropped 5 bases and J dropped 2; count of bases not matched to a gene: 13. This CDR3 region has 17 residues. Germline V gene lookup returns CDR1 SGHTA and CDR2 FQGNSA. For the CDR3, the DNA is TGTGCCAGCAGCCCCGGGGACAGGGCTGGTGTCCCCTACGAGCAGTACTTC. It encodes CASSPGDRAGVPYEQYF.

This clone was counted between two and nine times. In DNA, the CDR3 is TGTGCCAGCAGCTTGACTAGCGGGAGGGAGACAGATACGCAGTATTTT. As protein: CASSLTSGRETDTQYF. This chain connects TRBV7-9 to TRBJ2-3; 14 bases are shared with TRBD2. The germline CDR1 and CDR2 sequences are SEHNR and FQNEAQ (reference sequence). The length of the CDR3 is 16 residues. V gave up 3 bases and J gave up 3 bases; unmatched junction bases: 2.

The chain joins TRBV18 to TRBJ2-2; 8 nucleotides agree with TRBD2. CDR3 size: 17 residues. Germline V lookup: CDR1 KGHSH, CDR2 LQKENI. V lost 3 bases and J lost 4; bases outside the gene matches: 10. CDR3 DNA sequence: TGTGCCAGCTCACCTGTACCCGCGGGGGGAGCCACCGGGGAGCTGTTTTTT. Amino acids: CASSPVPAGGATGELFF.

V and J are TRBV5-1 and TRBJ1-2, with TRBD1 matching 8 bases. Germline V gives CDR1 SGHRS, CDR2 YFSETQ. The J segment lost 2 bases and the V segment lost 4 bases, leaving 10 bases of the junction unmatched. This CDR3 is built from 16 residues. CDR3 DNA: TGCGCCAGCAGCGCAAACCCGGGACAGGCCAACTATGGCTACACCTTC. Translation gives CASSANPGQANYGYTF.

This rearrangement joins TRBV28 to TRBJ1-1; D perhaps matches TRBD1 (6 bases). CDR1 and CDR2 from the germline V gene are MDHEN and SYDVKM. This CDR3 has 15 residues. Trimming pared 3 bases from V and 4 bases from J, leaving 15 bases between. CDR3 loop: CASSFDTGRSTEAFF. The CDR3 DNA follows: TGTGCCAGCAGTTTCGATACAGGGCGGTCCACTGAAGCTTTCTTT. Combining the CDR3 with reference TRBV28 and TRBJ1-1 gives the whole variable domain DVKVTQSSRYLVKRTGEKVFLECVQDMDHENMFWYRQDPGLGLRLIYFSYDVKMKEKGDIPEGYSVSREKKERFSLILESASTNQTSMYLCASSFDTGRSTEAFFGQGTRLTVV.

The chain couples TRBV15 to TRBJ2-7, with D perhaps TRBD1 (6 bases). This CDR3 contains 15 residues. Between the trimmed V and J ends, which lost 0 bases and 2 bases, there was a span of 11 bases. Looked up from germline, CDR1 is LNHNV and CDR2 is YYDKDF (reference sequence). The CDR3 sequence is CATSREGGGAYEQYF. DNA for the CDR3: TGTGCCACCAGCAGAGAAGGTGGGGGCGCCTACGAGCAGTACTTC.

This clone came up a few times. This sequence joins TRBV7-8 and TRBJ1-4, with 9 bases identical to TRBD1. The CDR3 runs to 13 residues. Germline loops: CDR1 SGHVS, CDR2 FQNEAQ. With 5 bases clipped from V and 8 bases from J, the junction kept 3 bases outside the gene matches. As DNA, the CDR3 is TGTGCCAGCAGCCCCGGACAGGGGGAAAAACTGTTTTTT. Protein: CASSPGQGEKLFF.

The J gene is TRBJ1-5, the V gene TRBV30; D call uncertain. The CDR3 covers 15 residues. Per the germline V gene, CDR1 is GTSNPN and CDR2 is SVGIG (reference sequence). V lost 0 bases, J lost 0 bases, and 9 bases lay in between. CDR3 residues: CAWSVLGNSNQPQHF. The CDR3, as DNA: TGTGCCTGGAGTGTACTAGGGAATAGCAATCAGCCCCAGCATTTT.

For the CDR3, the DNA is TGTGCCGGGACGGGGGCGCTAAACTATGGCTACACCTTC. It translates to CAGTGALNYGYTF. The chain carries TRBV30 and TRBJ1-2, with D maybe TRBD1 (6 bases). The ends were cut back, 8 bases at V and 2 bases at J, with 15 bases in the middle. From germline, CDR1 is GTSNPN and CDR2 SVGIG (reference sequence). The CDR3 covers 13 residues.

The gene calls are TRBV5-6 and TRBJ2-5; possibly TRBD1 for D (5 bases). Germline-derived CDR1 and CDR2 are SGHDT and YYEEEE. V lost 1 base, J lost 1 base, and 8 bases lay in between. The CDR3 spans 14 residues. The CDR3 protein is CASSLLTAQETQYF. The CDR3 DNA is TGTGCCAGCAGCTTGCTGACAGCCCAAGAGACCCAGTACTTC.

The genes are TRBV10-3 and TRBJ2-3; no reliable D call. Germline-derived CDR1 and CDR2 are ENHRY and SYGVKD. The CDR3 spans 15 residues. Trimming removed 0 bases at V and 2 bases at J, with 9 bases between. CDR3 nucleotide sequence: TGTGCCATCAGTGAGTCTGGTAGTTACACAGATACGCAGTATTTT. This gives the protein CAISESGSYTDTQYF.